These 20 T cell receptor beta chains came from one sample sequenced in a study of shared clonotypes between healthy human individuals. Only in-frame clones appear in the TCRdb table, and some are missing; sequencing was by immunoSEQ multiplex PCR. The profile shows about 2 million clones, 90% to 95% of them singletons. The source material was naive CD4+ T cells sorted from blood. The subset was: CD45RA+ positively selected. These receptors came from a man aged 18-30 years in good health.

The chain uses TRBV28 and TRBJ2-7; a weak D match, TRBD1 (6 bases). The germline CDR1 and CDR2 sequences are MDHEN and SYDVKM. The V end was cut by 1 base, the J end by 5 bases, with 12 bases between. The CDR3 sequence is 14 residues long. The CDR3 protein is CASSLSGQPDEQYF. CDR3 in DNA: TGTGCCAGCAGTTTATCCGGACAGCCTGACGAGCAGTACTTC.

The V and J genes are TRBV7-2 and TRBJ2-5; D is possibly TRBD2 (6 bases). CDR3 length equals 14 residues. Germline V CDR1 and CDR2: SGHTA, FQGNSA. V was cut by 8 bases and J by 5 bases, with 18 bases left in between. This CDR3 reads CASSRGLSVETQYF. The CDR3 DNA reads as TGTGCCAGCTCCCGGGGGTTGTCAGTCGAGACCCAGTACTTC.

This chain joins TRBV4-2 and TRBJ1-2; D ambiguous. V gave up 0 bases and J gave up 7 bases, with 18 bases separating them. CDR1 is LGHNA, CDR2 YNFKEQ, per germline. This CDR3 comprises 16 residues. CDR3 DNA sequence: TGTGCCAGCAGCCAAGAAAGGCCTTCTTCTTCGGCTGGCTACACCTTC. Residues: CASSQERPSSSAGYTF.

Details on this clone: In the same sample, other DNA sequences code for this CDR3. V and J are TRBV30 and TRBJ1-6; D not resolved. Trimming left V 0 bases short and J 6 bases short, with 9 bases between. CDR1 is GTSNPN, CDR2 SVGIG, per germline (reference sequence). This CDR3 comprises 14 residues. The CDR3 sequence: CAWSVRRGNSPLHF. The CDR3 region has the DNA TGTGCCTGGAGTGTACGGCGGGGTAATTCACCCCTCCACTTT. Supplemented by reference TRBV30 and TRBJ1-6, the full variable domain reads SQTIHQWPATLVQPVGSPLSLECTVEGTSNPNLYWYRQAAGRGLQLLFYSVGIGQISSEVPQNLSASRPQDRQFILSSKKLLLSDSGFYLCAWSVRRGNSPLHFGNGTRLTVT.

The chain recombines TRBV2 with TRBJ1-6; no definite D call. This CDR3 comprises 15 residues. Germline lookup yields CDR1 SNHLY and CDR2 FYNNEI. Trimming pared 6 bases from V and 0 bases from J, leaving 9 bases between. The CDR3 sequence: CASRPASSYNSPLHF. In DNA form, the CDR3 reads TGTGCCAGCAGGCCAGCTAGCTCCTATAATTCACCCCTCCACTTT.

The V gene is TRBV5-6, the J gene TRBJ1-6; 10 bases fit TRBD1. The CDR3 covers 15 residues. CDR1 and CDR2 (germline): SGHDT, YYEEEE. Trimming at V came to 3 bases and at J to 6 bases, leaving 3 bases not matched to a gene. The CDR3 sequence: CASSWGTGVNSPLHF. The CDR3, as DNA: TGTGCCAGCAGCTGGGGGACAGGGGTTAATTCACCCCTCCACTTT.

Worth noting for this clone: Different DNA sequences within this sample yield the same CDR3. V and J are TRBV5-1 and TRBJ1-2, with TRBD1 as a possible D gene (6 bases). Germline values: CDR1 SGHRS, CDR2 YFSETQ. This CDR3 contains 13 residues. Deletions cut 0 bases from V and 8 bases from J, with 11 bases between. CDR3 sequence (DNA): TGCGCCAGCAGCTTGGCTATTGGGGGCGGCTACACCTTC. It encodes CASSLAIGGGYTF.

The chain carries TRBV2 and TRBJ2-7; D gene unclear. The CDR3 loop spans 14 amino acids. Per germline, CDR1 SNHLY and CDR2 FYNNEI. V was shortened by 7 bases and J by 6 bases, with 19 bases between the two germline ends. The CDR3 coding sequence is TGTGCCAGCATTCCCTATAACTTTCTTAGCGAGCAGTACTTC. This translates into CASIPYNFLSEQYF.

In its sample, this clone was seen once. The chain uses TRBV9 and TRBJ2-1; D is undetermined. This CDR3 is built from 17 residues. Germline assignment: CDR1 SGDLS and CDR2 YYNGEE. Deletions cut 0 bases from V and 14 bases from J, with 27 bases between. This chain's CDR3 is CASSVVPLVMTRRREFF. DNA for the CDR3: TGTGCCAGCAGCGTAGTCCCTTTGGTTATGACACGCCGAAGGGAGTTCTTC.

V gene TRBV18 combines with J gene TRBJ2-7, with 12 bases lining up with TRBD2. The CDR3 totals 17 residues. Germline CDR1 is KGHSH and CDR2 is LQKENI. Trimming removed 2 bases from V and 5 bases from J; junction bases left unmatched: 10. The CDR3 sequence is CASSPRTSGTTYNEQYF. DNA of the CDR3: TGTGCCAGCTCACCAAGGACTAGCGGGACCACCTACAACGAGCAGTACTTC.

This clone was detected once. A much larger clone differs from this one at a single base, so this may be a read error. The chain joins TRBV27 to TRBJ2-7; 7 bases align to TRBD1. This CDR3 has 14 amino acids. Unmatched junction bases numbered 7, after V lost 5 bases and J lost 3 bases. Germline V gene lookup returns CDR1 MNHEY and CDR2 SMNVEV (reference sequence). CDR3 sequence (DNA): TGTGCCAGCAGTCCCGGGACAGTGGGCTACGAGCAGTACTTC. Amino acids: CASSPGTVGYEQYF.

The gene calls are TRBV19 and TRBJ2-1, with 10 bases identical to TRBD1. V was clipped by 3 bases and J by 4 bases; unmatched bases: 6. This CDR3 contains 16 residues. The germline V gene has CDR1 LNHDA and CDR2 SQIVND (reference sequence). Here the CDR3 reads CASSMDLGQGYNEQFF. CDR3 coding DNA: TGTGCCAGTAGTATGGATTTGGGACAGGGGTACAATGAGCAGTTCTTC.

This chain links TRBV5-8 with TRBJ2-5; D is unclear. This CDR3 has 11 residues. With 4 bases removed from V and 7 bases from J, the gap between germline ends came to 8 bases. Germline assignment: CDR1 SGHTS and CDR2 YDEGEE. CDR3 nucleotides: TGTGCCAGCAGCCCCCAAAGGACCCAGTACTTC. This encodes CASSPQRTQYF.

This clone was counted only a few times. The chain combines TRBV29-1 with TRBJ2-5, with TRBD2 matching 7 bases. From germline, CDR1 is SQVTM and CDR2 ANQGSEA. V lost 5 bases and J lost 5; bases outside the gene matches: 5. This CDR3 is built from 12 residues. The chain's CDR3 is CSVQTGGETQYF. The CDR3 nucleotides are TGCAGCGTTCAAACGGGGGGTGAGACCCAGTACTTC.

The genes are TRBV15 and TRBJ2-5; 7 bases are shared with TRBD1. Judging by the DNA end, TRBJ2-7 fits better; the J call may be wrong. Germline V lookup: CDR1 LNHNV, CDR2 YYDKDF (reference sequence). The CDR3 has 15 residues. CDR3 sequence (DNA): TGTGCCACCAGCCGTGATACAGGGGCCCCCTACGAGCAGTACTTC. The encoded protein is CATSRDTGAPYEQYF.

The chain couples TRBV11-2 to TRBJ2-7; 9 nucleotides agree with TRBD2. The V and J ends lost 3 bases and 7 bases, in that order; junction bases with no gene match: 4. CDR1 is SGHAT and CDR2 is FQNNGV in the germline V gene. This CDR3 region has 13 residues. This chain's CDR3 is CASSFSGGHEQYF. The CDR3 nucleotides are TGTGCCAGCAGCTTTAGCGGGGGCCATGAGCAGTACTTC.

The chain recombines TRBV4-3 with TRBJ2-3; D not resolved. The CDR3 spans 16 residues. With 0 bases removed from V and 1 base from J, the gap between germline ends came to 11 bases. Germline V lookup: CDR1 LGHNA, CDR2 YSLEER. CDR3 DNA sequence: TGCGCCAGCAGCCAAGATACCGGGCGAGGCACAGATACGCAGTATTTT. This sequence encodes CASSQDTGRGTDTQYF.

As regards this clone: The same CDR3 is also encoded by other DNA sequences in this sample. DNA of the CDR3: TGTGCCTGGAGCGGGGGCCTTCAAGAGACCCAGTACTTC. This encodes CAWSGGLQETQYF. This chain links TRBV30 with TRBJ2-5; D could derive from TRBD1 or TRBD2 (6 bases each). CDR1 and CDR2 (germline): GTSNPN, SVGIG (reference sequence). V lost 3 bases and J lost 2, with 10 bases in between. The CDR3 runs to 13 residues.

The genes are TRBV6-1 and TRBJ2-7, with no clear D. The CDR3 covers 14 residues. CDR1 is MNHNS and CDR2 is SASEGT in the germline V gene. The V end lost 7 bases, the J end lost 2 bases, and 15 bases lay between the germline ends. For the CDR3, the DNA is TGTGCCAGCACGAACCCCCGGCGCCCCTACGAGCAGTACTTC. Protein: CASTNPRRPYEQYF.

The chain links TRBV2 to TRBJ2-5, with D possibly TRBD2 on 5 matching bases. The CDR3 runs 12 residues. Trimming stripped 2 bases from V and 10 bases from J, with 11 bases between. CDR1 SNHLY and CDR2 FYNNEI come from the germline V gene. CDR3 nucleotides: TGTGCCAGCAGTGAAAAAGGACGGGACCAGTACTTC. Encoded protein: CASSEKGRDQYF.